A single sample is the source of the 16 T cell receptor beta chains below, sequenced in a study of human CD8 memory T cell subsets. Classification as TPEX applied to CCR7+ PD-1+ TIGIT+ early memory CD8+ T cells bearing exhausted-like traits. It was UMI-labeled 5' RACE by which the TCR beta libraries were made. No DNA is given; TCRdb re-called the 5' RACE reads and lists each CDR3 protein once. This repertoire includes about 6,700 distinct CDR3 sequences. Sequenced sample: CD8+ T cells from PBMCs. These receptors came from a human donor in good health.

V gene TRBV6-2 or TRBV6-3 combines with J gene TRBJ2-3; TCRdb reports TRBD2, a call that lacks DNA to check it against. CDR3 length equals 17 residues. Germline CDR1 reads MNHEY; CDR2 reads SVGEGT. This CDR3 reads CASSFERLAGFTDTQYF.

The rearrangement uses TRBV30 and TRBJ2-1; TCRdb outputs TRBD1, but without DNA this stays unchecked. Germline CDR1 is GTSNPN and CDR2 is SVGIG (reference sequence). CDR3 size: 15 residues. CDR3 sequence reads: CAWAPDSRSYNEQFF.

This chain joins TRBV5-1 and TRBJ1-3. The germline V gene encodes CDR1 SGHRS and CDR2 YFSETQ. The CDR3 spans 15 residues. The CDR3 is CASSLFGDSGNTIYF.

This clonotype is classed as medium-sized (0.01 to 0.1%) by frequency. V usage is TRBV4-1 and J usage is TRBJ2-2; TCRdb's D gene call, TRBD1, goes unchecked for lack of DNA. The CDR3 sequence is 20 residues long. Looked up from germline, CDR1 is MGHRA and CDR2 is YSYEKL. CDR3 loop: CASSPSGGQNTRKNTGELFF.

The chain couples TRBV2 to TRBJ2-7; checking the TCRdb D call of TRBD1 is not possible without DNA. The CDR3 length is 14 residues. Looked up from germline, CDR1 is SNHLY and CDR2 is FYNNEI. The CDR3 loop reads CASSGQGISYEQYF.

This clonotype ranks as medium-sized (0.01 to 0.1%) in terms of frequency. The chain couples TRBV6-2 or TRBV6-3 to TRBJ2-1. Germline CDR1 reads MNHEY; CDR2 reads SVGEGT. The CDR3 is made up of 11 amino acids. The CDR3 sequence is CASRTGYEQFF.

This chain uses TRBV11-3 with TRBJ2-7; TCRdb proposes TRBD1, but this gene call is untestable without DNA. CDR3 length: 19 residues. Germline V gene sequence: CDR1 SGHNT, CDR2 YENEEA. The CDR3 loop is CAPDLRTGGDNLSSYEQYF.

The CDR3: CASSQVGGGELFF. This chain joins TRBV4-2 and TRBJ2-2; the TCRdb D gene call, TRBD1, has no DNA to confirm it. Germline CDR1 and CDR2: LGHNA and YNFKEQ. The CDR3 length is 13 residues.

By frequency, this clonotype registers medium-sized. V and J are TRBV28 and TRBJ2-3; without DNA, the TCRdb call of TRBD1 cannot be checked. The CDR3 covers 15 residues. Germline lookup yields CDR1 MDHEN and CDR2 SYDVKM. The CDR3 reads CASTGQLFSTDTQYF.

The chain links TRBV20-1 to TRBJ1-1. The CDR3 spans 13 residues. Germline V CDR1 and CDR2: DFQATT, SNEGSKA (reference sequence). The CDR3 spells CSARGVGYTEAFF.

This clonotype ranks as medium-sized in terms of frequency. V usage is TRBV20-1 and J usage is TRBJ2-1. Germline V gene lookup returns CDR1 DFQATT and CDR2 SNEGSKA (reference sequence). The CDR3 totals 15 residues. CDR3 sequence reads: CSARDPYHWDNEQFF.

This chain connects TRBV29-1 to TRBJ2-7; checking the TCRdb D call of TRBD1 is not possible without DNA. The CDR3 length is 12 residues. Germline loops: CDR1 SQVTM, CDR2 ANQGSEA. The CDR3 is CSVRTGGYEQYF.

This chain connects TRBV6-5 to TRBJ1-1; lacking DNA, the TRBD1 call made by TCRdb goes unchecked. CDR1 is MNHEY and CDR2 is SVGAGI in the germline V gene. The CDR3 is made up of 15 amino acids. Here the CDR3 reads CASSYSEQGAYEAFF.

The chain carries TRBV6-5 and TRBJ2-3; TCRdb selects TRBD2, and the lack of DNA leaves this call unchecked. The CDR3 contains 18 residues. Germline values: CDR1 MNHEY, CDR2 SVGAGI. The CDR3 here is CASSSRQVAGGTTDTQYF.

This chain joins TRBV20-1 and TRBJ2-3; TCRdb picks TRBD2, but there is no DNA to check that call. CDR1 is DFQATT, CDR2 SNEGSKA, per germline (reference sequence). CDR3 size: 17 residues. CDR3 amino acids: CSARPAGGPLETDTQYF.

The V call is TRBV4-3, the J call TRBJ2-7; TCRdb's D call, TRBD1, is unchecked because there is no DNA. This CDR3 is 17 amino acids long. From germline, CDR1 is LGHNA and CDR2 YSLEER. CDR3 in amino acids: CASSQDLGPGYSYEQYF.